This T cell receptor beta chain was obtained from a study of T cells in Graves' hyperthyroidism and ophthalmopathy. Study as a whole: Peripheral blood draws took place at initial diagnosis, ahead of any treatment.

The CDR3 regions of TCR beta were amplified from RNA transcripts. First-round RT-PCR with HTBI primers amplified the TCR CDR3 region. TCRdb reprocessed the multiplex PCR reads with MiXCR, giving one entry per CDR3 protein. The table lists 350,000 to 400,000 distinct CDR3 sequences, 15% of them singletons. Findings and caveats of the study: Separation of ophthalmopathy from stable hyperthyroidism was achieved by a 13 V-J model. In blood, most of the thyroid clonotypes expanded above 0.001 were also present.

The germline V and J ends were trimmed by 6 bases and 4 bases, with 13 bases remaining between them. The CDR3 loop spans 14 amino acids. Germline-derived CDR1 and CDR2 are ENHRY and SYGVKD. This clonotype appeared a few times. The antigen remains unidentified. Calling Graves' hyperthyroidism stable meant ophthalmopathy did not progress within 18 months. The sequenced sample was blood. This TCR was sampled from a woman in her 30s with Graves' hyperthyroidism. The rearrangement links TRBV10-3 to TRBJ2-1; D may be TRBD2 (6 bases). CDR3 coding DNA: TGTGCCATCAGGAACCAGCGGGCGTACAATGAGCAGTTCTTC. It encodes CAIRNQRAYNEQFF.